Presented here are 28 T cell receptor beta chains from one specimen sequenced in a study of tumor and adjacent non-tumor tissue in lung cancer. No cell sorting was done before RNA was extracted from the tissue. The normal lung tissue was taken more than 3 cm from the tumor edge. TCRbeta libraries were built with three rounds of nested PCR, modified from ARM-PCR. One entry per CDR3 protein, called by TCRdb with MiXCR from the multiplex PCR reads. This sample yields around 74,000 distinct CDR3 sequences, of which around two thirds are seen a single time; about a quarter belongs to the top ten. Sequenced sample: distant non-tumor lung tissue. Source of these receptors: a woman aged 45-65 years with non-small cell lung cancer.

Comments on this clonotype: A single base separates this from a much larger clone, so it may be a read error. The V call is TRBV28, the J call TRBJ1-2, with 8 positions matching TRBD1. This CDR3 is 15 amino acids long. Germline lookup yields CDR1 MDHEN and CDR2 SYDVKM. With 7 bases clipped from V and 10 bases from J, the junction kept 17 bases outside the gene matches. The CDR3 is CASISPRGQVKDYTF. The CDR3 DNA reads as TGTGCCAGCATATCACCTAGGGGACAGGTTAAGGACTACACCTTC.

Only one count was recorded for this clonotype. Mismatch with germline at one junction end may stem from a read error. This sequence joins TRBV28 and TRBJ2-1; tentatively, D is TRBD2 (5 bases). The CDR3 extends over 15 amino acids. Per the germline V gene, CDR1 is MDHEN and CDR2 is SYDVKM. The CDR3 bases are TGTGCCAACAGTAACGAGGGAATTCGCCAAGCTGAGCAGTTCTTC. This codes for CANSNEGIRQAEQFF.

The table lists this clonotype with many counts. The chain links TRBV20-1 to TRBJ2-1, with D uncertain. V shed 1 base and J shed 0 bases, with 13 bases lying between them. CDR3 length equals 16 residues. Germline loops: CDR1 DFQATT, CDR2 SNEGSKA (reference sequence). CDR3 in DNA: TGCAGTGCTAGAGTCCTCGCAGGTGACTCCTACAATGAGCAGTTCTTC. Protein: CSARVLAGDSYNEQFF.

The table lists this clonotype with a count of one. With a much larger clone just one base away, this may be a read error. The V and J genes are TRBV20-1 and TRBJ2-7, with a weak D call TRBD1 (7 bases). This CDR3 has 12 residues. From germline, CDR1 is DFQATT and CDR2 SNEGSKA (reference sequence). CDR3 sequence (DNA): TGCAGTGCCAACCGACAGGGAGGTGAGCGGTACTTC. Translated, it gives CSANRQGGERYF.

As regards this clonotype: A much larger clone lies one base from this, so it may be a read error. V usage is TRBV5-5 and J usage is TRBJ2-3; 14 bases align to TRBD2. Germline lookup yields CDR1 SGHKS and CDR2 YYEKEE (reference sequence). CDR3 length: 18 amino acids. CDR3 region: CASSFGTSGSRWTDMQYF. The CDR3 nucleotides read TGTGCCAGCAGCTTTGGGACTAGCGGGAGTCGGTGGACAGATATGCAGTATTTT.

To note about this clonotype: Being one base from a much bigger clone, this may be a read error. As the CDR3 is not closed by the conserved phenylalanine or tryptophan, this likely results from a read error. This sequence joins TRBV6-6 and TRBJ2-7; D is unresolved. CDR3 length equals 12 residues. The V gene lost 0 bases and the J gene lost 6 bases, with 6 bases spanning the gap. Germline CDR1 is MNHNY and CDR2 is SVGAGI (reference sequence). The CDR3 protein is CASSYSTLEQYL. The DNA of the CDR3 is TGTGCCAGCAGTTACTCCACCCTCGAGCAGTACTTA.

In its sample, this clonotype was seen many times. The gene calls are TRBV6-6 and TRBJ2-3, with 7 nucleotides matching TRBD2. The V gene end was trimmed by 0 bases and the J gene end by 6 bases; junction bases not matched to a gene: 12. The CDR3 extends over 17 amino acids. The germline V gene has CDR1 MNHNY and CDR2 SVGAGI (reference sequence). The CDR3 spells CASSYSILLAPEDTQYF. As DNA, the CDR3 is TGTGCCAGCAGTTACTCGATCCTACTAGCGCCGGAGGATACGCAGTATTTT.

In the case of this clonotype: This may come from a read error, since a much larger clone is one base off. The V gene is TRBV6-1, the J gene TRBJ2-1, with 7 nucleotides matching TRBD2. The germline V gene encodes CDR1 MNHNS and CDR2 SASEGT. The CDR3 consists of 13 residues. The CDR3 region has the DNA TGTGCCAACAGTAATCGACGGGGGGATGAGCAGTTCTTC. Translated: CANSNRRGDEQFF.

Turning to this clonotype: A read error may explain this, as a much larger clone is one base away. A read error is likely, as this CDR3 ends without the conserved phenylalanine or tryptophan. The chain uses TRBV4-2 and TRBJ2-1, with 7 bases that match TRBD2. Germline V gives CDR1 LGHNA, CDR2 YNFKEQ. CDR3 length: 16 residues. V was pared by 0 bases and J by 0 bases, with 2 bases of the junction left unmatched. CDR3 region: CASSQDIAGSYNEQFS. CDR3 DNA: TGTGCCAGCAGCCAAGATATAGCGGGCTCCTACAATGAGCAGTTCTCC.

A remark on this clonotype: The junction does not match germline at one end; this may be a read error. The chain has TRBV6-1 and TRBJ2-3; 8 bases agree with TRBD1. The CDR3 is 15 residues long. Germline CDR1 and CDR2: MNHNS and SASEGT. The CDR3 loop reads CVSSANRGTGDTQYF. DNA of the CDR3: TGTGTCAGCAGTGCCAACCGCGGGACAGGAGATACGCAGTATTTT.

This clonotype showed up many times. The CDR3 nucleotides are TGTGCCAGCAGTTTACCCGGGTTGAATTCACCCCTCCACTTT. The encoded protein is CASSLPGLNSPLHF. The chain carries TRBV28 and TRBJ1-6, with D unresolved. Deletions cut 2 bases from V and 7 bases from J, with 9 bases between. CDR1 and CDR2 from the germline V gene are MDHEN and SYDVKM. The CDR3 runs to 14 residues.

For this clonotype: This may arise from a read error, as a much more abundant clone is one base away. The rearrangement uses TRBV6-2 or TRBV6-3 and TRBJ2-1, with no clear D. The length of the CDR3 is 11 residues. CDR1 and CDR2 (germline): MNHEY, SVGEGT. The CDR3: CAGSSRSEQFF. As DNA, the CDR3 is TGTGCCGGCAGTTCGCGAAGTGAGCAGTTCTTC.

About this clonotype itself: One junction end does not reproduce the germline sequence, and a read error may be involved. The rearrangement uses TRBV6-2 or TRBV6-3 and TRBJ2-7; tentative D call: TRBD1 (6 bases). The V gene's germline CDR1 is MNHEY and CDR2 SVGEGT. The CDR3 runs 13 residues. DNA of the CDR3: TGTGCCGGCCTAGGACAGTTCCCCTACGAACAGTACTTC. Translated, it gives CAGLGQFPYEQYF.

This clonotype was observed a few times. The CDR3 here is CASSLRTKNEKLFF. The CDR3 DNA is TGTGCCAGCAGTCTGCGGACAAAAAATGAAAAACTGTTTTTT. The chain links TRBV28 to TRBJ1-4, with D perhaps matching TRBD1 (5 bases). CDR1 is MDHEN, CDR2 SYDVKM, per germline. V was clipped by 5 bases and J by 5 bases, with 12 bases between them. CDR3 length: 14 residues.

Of note for this clonotype: Since a much larger clone is just one base distant, this may be a read error. This chain connects TRBV20-1 to TRBJ1-6; tentatively, D is TRBD1 (5 bases). The CDR3 consists of 14 residues. Per the germline V gene, CDR1 is DFQATT and CDR2 is SNEGSKA (reference sequence). Trimming took 7 bases from V and 0 from J, leaving 10 bases between them. DNA of the CDR3: TGCAGTGGTATAGACAGCTCCTATAATTCACCCCTCCACTTT. This gives the protein CSGIDSSYNSPLHF.

The gene calls are TRBV5-4 and TRBJ2-1; 8 nucleotides line up with TRBD2. V dropped 6 bases and J dropped 6; count of bases not matched to a gene: 14. CDR1 is SGHNT and CDR2 is YYREEE in the germline V gene (reference sequence). This CDR3 comprises 16 residues. The chain's CDR3 is CASILLVTGGPNEQFF. The DNA for the CDR3 is TGTGCCAGCATTCTCCTCGTGACGGGAGGGCCCAATGAGCAGTTCTTC.

V usage is TRBV20-1 and J usage is TRBJ1-1, with TRBD1 as a possible D gene (5 bases). The CDR3 loop spans 17 amino acids. In germline, CDR1 is DFQATT, CDR2 SNEGSKA (reference sequence). V lost 0 bases to trimming and J lost 0 bases, with 17 bases between them. This CDR3 reads CSARDGSGKYMNTEAFF. The CDR3 region has the DNA TGCAGTGCTAGAGATGGATCAGGGAAATACATGAACACTGAAGCTTTCTTT.

This clonotype has a single count. At one end, the junction sequence differs from germline, possibly due to a read error. The chain employs TRBV4-2 and TRBJ2-6; D remains unclear. The CDR3 has 15 residues. Germline values: CDR1 LGHNA, CDR2 YNFKEQ. The CDR3 loop is CVSSQPSSGANVLTF. CDR3 DNA sequence: TGTGTCAGCAGTCAGCCGAGCTCTGGGGCCAACGTCCTGACTTTC.

J is TRBJ1-2 and V is TRBV24-1, with D maybe TRBD1 (6 bases). Germline V gives CDR1 KGHDR, CDR2 SFDVKD. Trimming removed 3 bases at V and 4 bases at J, with 11 bases between. The CDR3 consists of 14 residues. DNA of the CDR3: TGTGCCACCAGTGATGGGGGACATGGCTATGGCTACACCTTC. It specifies CATSDGGHGYGYTF.

Worth noting for this clonotype: Lacking the conserved final phenylalanine or tryptophan, this CDR3 likely reflects a read error. This rearrangement joins TRBV29-1 to TRBJ2-5, with D maybe TRBD1 (6 bases). The V end was cut by 4 bases, the J end by 5 bases, with 17 bases between. There are 14 residues in the CDR3. Germline V gene sequence: CDR1 SQVTM, CDR2 ANQGSEA. The CDR3 region is CSVVPGTTKETQYL. The CDR3 nucleotides read TGCAGCGTTGTGCCCGGGACAACAAAGGAGACCCAGTACCTC.

Regarding this clonotype: This CDR3 is missing its conserved last phenylalanine or tryptophan, likely due to a read error. No DNA is shown, since the ends of the CDR3 on it are uncertain; the CDR3 is the one TCRdb lists. The chain links TRBV20-1 to TRBJ2-7; whether TRBD1, the table's D call, matches the DNA was not checked. Germline values: CDR1 DFQATT, CDR2 SNEGSKA (reference sequence). The CDR3 is 14 amino acids in total, end residues counted. The chain's CDR3 is CSAPGKLSLDEQYL.

The CDR3 region has the DNA TGTGCCAGCAGTTTCTCGTCAAGGTCTCGGCAGCCCCAGCATTTT. Its protein is CASSFSSRSRQPQHF. V and J are TRBV6-5 and TRBJ1-5; D not resolved. Trimming shortened V by 4 bases and J by 7 bases, and 17 bases separated the two germline ends. Germline V gene sequence: CDR1 MNHEY, CDR2 SVGAGI. This CDR3 spans 15 amino acids.

With respect to this clonotype: This CDR3 is missing its conserved last phenylalanine or tryptophan, likely due to a read error. The chain carries TRBV7-9 and TRBJ2-5; 10 bases agree with TRBD1. Germline loops: CDR1 SEHNR, CDR2 FQNEAQ (reference sequence). V trimming: 5 bases; J trimming: 1 base; junction bases outside the gene matches: 10. The CDR3 spans 17 residues. CDR3 nucleotides: TGTGCCAGCAGCGTAGAAATGGGGACAGGGGCCCAAGAGACCCAGTACTTA. Residues: CASSVEMGTGAQETQYL.

The rearrangement joins TRBV5-5 to TRBJ1-1; D gene uncertain. Germline CDR1 is SGHKS and CDR2 is YYEKEE (reference sequence). V gave up 2 bases and J gave up 1 base, with 6 bases separating them. This CDR3 comprises 13 residues. CDR3 DNA sequence: TGTGCCAGCAGCTTAAGGAAGAACACTGAAGCTTTCTTT. Protein product: CASSLRKNTEAFF.

This clonotype has just one count. The junction does not match germline at one end; this may be a read error. The chain links TRBV29-1 to TRBJ1-4; TRBD1 agrees at 7 bases. The germline CDR1 and CDR2 sequences are SQVTM and ANQGSEA. The CDR3 runs 13 residues. CDR3 loop: CSIDRQGGEKLFF. The DNA of the CDR3 is TGCAGCATTGACAGACAGGGAGGCGAAAAACTGTTTTTT.

Concerning this clonotype: At one boundary the junction diverges from the germline segment, which might be a read error. The V call is TRBV29-1, the J call TRBJ1-2; maybe TRBD1 (6 bases). The V gene's germline CDR1 is SQVTM and CDR2 ANQGSEA. This CDR3 is 14 amino acids long. The CDR3 region is CSVWGGGDNYGHTF. The CDR3 nucleotides are TGCAGTGTCTGGGGAGGAGGGGACAACTATGGCCACACCTTC.

This clonotype has at least ten counts. The rearrangement joins TRBV4-3 to TRBJ1-1; TRBD1 matches at 8 bases. V trimming: 0 bases; J trimming: 9 bases; junction bases outside the gene matches: 9. This CDR3 has 15 amino acids. Germline-derived CDR1 and CDR2 are LGHNA and YSLEER. The CDR3 DNA reads as TGCGCCAGCAGCCAAGACCATACGGACAGGGCCAAAGCTTTCTTT. Its protein product is CASSQDHTDRAKAFF.

In the case of this clonotype: This may come from a read error, since a much larger clone is one base off. The rearrangement joins TRBV29-1 to TRBJ2-3; D is possibly TRBD1 (6 bases). CDR1 and CDR2 from the germline V gene are SQVTM and ANQGSEA. The CDR3 consists of 12 residues. The CDR3 protein is CRVVGRGGTQYF. The CDR3 DNA follows: TGCAGGGTTGTTGGGAGAGGGGGTACGCAGTATTTT.